This entry lists 27 T cell receptor beta chains sequenced from one sample in a study of CD8 T cells in ankylosing spondylitis. Findings and caveats of the study: Several highly homologous variants formed a TCR beta motif that appeared characteristic of ankylosing spondylitis blood.

Their specific antigens are unknown. TCRdb re-derived calls from the 5' RACE reads in MiXCR, one entry per CDR3 protein. Here the sample spans roughly 490,000 distinct CDR3 sequences, about 5.2% being singletons. Sequencing was carried out using blood, either unsorted or a sorted T cell fraction (not recorded which). The receptors were gathered from a male donor with ankylosing spondylitis.

The sample holds many counts of this clonotype. The chain links TRBV21-1 to TRBJ1-1; whether TRBD1, the table's D call, matches the DNA was not checked. TRBV21-1 counts as a pseudogene. This CDR3 has 17 residues. The CDR3: CASSKGARTGGRTEAFF. The CDR3, as DNA: TGTGCCAGCAGCAAAGGGGCAAGGACAGGGGGACGGACTGAAGCTTTCTTT.

This clonotype was counted many times. The chain carries TRBV18 and TRBJ2-1, with D possibly being TRBD2 (5 bases). This CDR3 region has 17 residues. Per the germline V gene, CDR1 is KGHSH and CDR2 is LQKENI. V lost 1 base and J 4 bases, leaving 17 bases between the germline ends. CDR3 in DNA: TGTGCCAGCTCACCACGGGAGAATACGGTGGGATACAATGAGCAGTTCTTC. It translates to CASSPRENTVGYNEQFF.

This clonotype was counted a few times. This sequence joins TRBV6-1 and TRBJ1-1; the D gene is possibly TRBD1 (5 bases). Trimming took off 8 bases at V and 3 bases at J, with 22 bases between the two ends. Germline V CDR1 and CDR2: MNHNS, SASEGT. This CDR3 is built from 16 residues. DNA of the CDR3: TGTGCCAGCGACACCGTTTGGGGCAGGGAATACACTGAAGCTTTCTTT. Amino acid sequence: CASDTVWGREYTEAFF.

This clonotype was picked up many times. The chain combines TRBV20-1 with TRBJ1-5; possibly TRBD1 for D (6 bases). The CDR3 length is 12 residues. V gave up 5 bases and J gave up 6 bases, with 11 bases separating them. Germline CDR1 and CDR2: DFQATT and SNEGSKA (reference sequence). The CDR3 DNA is TGCAGTGCTGAGAAGGGGGGTCAGCCCCAGCATTTT. Residues: CSAEKGGQPQHF.

This clonotype was seen repeatedly, ten times or more. The chain joins TRBV20-1 to TRBJ1-4; D uncertain. Germline V gene lookup returns CDR1 DFQATT and CDR2 SNEGSKA (reference sequence). The length of the CDR3 is 16 residues. V gave up 1 base and J gave up 0 bases, with 12 bases separating them. CDR3 sequence reads: CSARVPLRATNEKLFF. In DNA, the CDR3 is TGCAGTGCTAGAGTCCCTCTGCGAGCAACTAATGAAAAACTGTTTTTT.

This clonotype was seen many times. The gene calls are TRBV2 and TRBJ2-7; the D gene is possibly TRBD1 (6 bases). The germline CDR1 and CDR2 sequences are SNHLY and FYNNEI. Trimming stripped 4 bases from V and 2 bases from J, with 15 bases between. This CDR3 spans 15 amino acids. CDR3 protein: CASSGGTRGPYEQYF. The CDR3 region has the DNA TGTGCCAGCAGTGGGGGAACCAGGGGTCCCTACGAGCAGTACTTC.

The chain employs TRBV7-9 and TRBJ2-3, with D hard to call. Germline V lookup: CDR1 SEHNR, CDR2 FQNEAQ (reference sequence). The CDR3 length is 16 residues. V was cut by 5 bases and J by 2 bases, with 17 bases left in between. Written as DNA, the CDR3 is TGTGCCAGCAGCCCTGGACCAACCAAAGTCACAGATACGCAGTATTTT. Translation: CASSPGPTKVTDTQYF.

This clonotype was recorded at least ten times. The CDR3 protein is CATSSLFAGGIAYNEQFF. The CDR3, as DNA: TGTGCCACCAGCAGTCTTTTTGCGGGAGGGATCGCCTACAATGAGCAGTTCTTC. The rearrangement uses TRBV15 and TRBJ2-1; 9 nucleotides align to TRBD2. The CDR3 contains 18 residues. In germline, CDR1 is LNHNV, CDR2 YYDKDF (reference sequence). The trim removed 3 bases at V and 2 bases at J, leaving 11 bases unmatched.

This clonotype was seen many times. The V call is TRBV10-3, the J call TRBJ2-3; D is ambiguous. V lost 4 bases to trimming and J lost 0 bases, with 14 bases between them. Germline-derived CDR1 and CDR2 are ENHRY and SYGVKD. CDR3 length equals 16 residues. Here the CDR3 reads CAISGSDLSSTDTQYF. As DNA, the CDR3 is TGTGCCATCAGTGGAAGCGACTTAAGTAGCACAGATACGCAGTATTTT.

This clonotype has a count of ten or more. This chain joins TRBV6-5 and TRBJ2-7, with D possibly TRBD1 on 5 matching bases. Trimming stripped 2 bases from V and 3 bases from J, with 14 bases between. CDR1 is MNHEY and CDR2 is SVGAGI in the germline V gene. This CDR3 is built from 15 residues. This CDR3 reads CASSYTPGINYEQYF. The CDR3 DNA reads TGTGCCAGCAGTTACACACCAGGGATCAACTACGAGCAGTACTTC.

Turning to this clonotype: This is likely a read error, given that the CDR3 carries no conserved phenylalanine or tryptophan at its end. This chain links TRBV5-1 with TRBJ2-5; 11 positions agree with TRBD2. Germline-derived CDR1 and CDR2 are SGHRS and YFSETQ. Germline trimming cut 0 bases from V and 5 bases from J; bases unmatched to any gene: 3. This CDR3 has 15 amino acids. CDR3 sequence reads: CASSLVTSGSETQYS. The CDR3 DNA reads TGCGCCAGCAGCTTGGTTACTAGCGGGAGCGAGACCCAGTACTCC.

This clonotype was observed many times. The chain joins TRBV20-1 to TRBJ2-7; TRBD1 aligns across 11 bases. V shed 6 bases and J 3 bases; nucleotides not matched to a gene: 4. The CDR3 contains 13 residues. Germline lookup yields CDR1 DFQATT and CDR2 SNEGSKA (reference sequence). The CDR3 coding sequence is TGCAGTGCCGGGACAGGGGGGTTCTACGAGCAGTACTTC. Encoded protein: CSAGTGGFYEQYF.

This clonotype was detected ten times or more. The V call is TRBV4-2, the J call TRBJ2-1; TRBD1 or TRBD2 may be the D gene (6 bases each). The length of the CDR3 is 16 residues. V was clipped by 0 bases and J by 9 bases, with 18 bases between them. Germline V CDR1 and CDR2: LGHNA, YNFKEQ. CDR3 amino acids: CASSQDGEGGDLEQFF. In nucleotides, the CDR3 is TGTGCCAGCAGCCAAGATGGAGAGGGGGGTGACCTTGAGCAGTTCTTC.

In its sample, this clonotype was seen many times. The V gene is TRBV7-2, the J gene TRBJ2-1, with D possibly called TRBD1 or TRBD2 (5 bases each). The CDR3 has 14 residues. The germline CDR1 and CDR2 sequences are SGHTA and FQGNSA. The V end lost 5 bases, the J end lost 5 bases, and 13 bases lay between the germline ends. DNA for the CDR3: TGTGCCAGCAGCCGCCGCCTGGGGGACAATGAGCAGTTCTTC. Translating it yields CASSRRLGDNEQFF.

This clonotype occurred many times. The genes are TRBV6-2 or TRBV6-3 and TRBJ1-5; no firm D call. The V end lost 2 bases, the J end lost 0 bases, and 8 bases lay between the germline ends. Germline loops: CDR1 MNHEY, CDR2 SVGEGT. The CDR3 is 15 residues long. The CDR3: CASSYPGDSNQPQHF. As DNA, the CDR3 is TGTGCCAGCAGTTACCCCGGGGATAGCAATCAGCCCCAGCATTTT.

Ten or more counts support this clonotype. The chain carries TRBV24-1 and TRBJ2-3; possibly TRBD2 for D (5 bases). CDR1 and CDR2 (germline): KGHDR, SFDVKD. Trimming cost V 3 bases and J 1 base, with 13 bases left between them. The CDR3 is made up of 16 amino acids. CDR3 bases: TGTGCCACCAGTGATCGGCTCTACGGGGGCACAGATACGCAGTATTTT. It codes for CATSDRLYGGTDTQYF.

In its sample, this clonotype was seen a few times. The chain uses TRBV20-1 and TRBJ1-1; D is uncertain. This CDR3 region has 12 residues. The germline CDR1 and CDR2 sequences are DFQATT and SNEGSKA (reference sequence). Trimming stripped 3 bases from V and 6 bases from J, with 11 bases between. The CDR3 region has the DNA TGCAGTGCTAGTCGAAGGTCGGCTGAAGCTTTCTTT. Protein: CSASRRSAEAFF.

At least ten counts were recorded for this clonotype. The CDR3 sequence is CASSPGGGQTDTQYF. In DNA form, the CDR3 reads TGTGCCAGCAGCCCCGGGGGGGGGCAAACAGATACGCAGTATTTT. This chain links TRBV7-9 with TRBJ2-3, with 8 positions matching TRBD2. Unmatched junction bases numbered 7, after V lost 5 bases and J lost 3 bases. Germline-derived CDR1 and CDR2 are SEHNR and FQNEAQ (reference sequence). The CDR3 loop spans 15 amino acids.

This clonotype was counted many times. The chain carries TRBV28 and TRBJ2-5; 7 nucleotides agree with TRBD1. CDR3 length equals 12 residues. From germline, CDR1 is MDHEN and CDR2 SYDVKM. Unmatched junction bases numbered 2, after V lost 5 bases and J lost 5 bases. The CDR3, as DNA: TGTGCCAGCAGTCGAGGGGGCGAGACCCAGTACTTC. Protein: CASSRGGETQYF.

This clonotype was observed at least ten times. The J gene is TRBJ2-1, the V gene TRBV3-1; D gene ambiguous. Per the germline V gene, CDR1 is LGHDT and CDR2 is YNNKEL (reference sequence). The V gene lost 3 bases and the J gene lost 8 bases, with 14 bases spanning the gap. This CDR3 has 14 residues. CDR3 in amino acids: CASSHPITPHEQFF. CDR3 nucleotides: TGTGCCAGCAGCCACCCTATTACCCCCCATGAGCAGTTCTTC.

This clonotype was found many times. The V and J genes are TRBV7-2 and TRBJ2-2; unclear D gene. Germline CDR1 reads SGHTA; CDR2 reads FQGNSA. Trimming pared 3 bases from V and 3 bases from J, leaving 8 bases between. The CDR3 loop spans 14 amino acids. CDR3: CASSLARYTGELFF. The CDR3 nucleotides read TGTGCCAGCAGCTTGGCGCGGTACACCGGGGAGCTGTTTTTT. Variable domain in full (rest from reference TRBV7-2 and TRBJ2-2): GAGVSQSPSNKVTEKGKDVELRCDPISGHTALYWYRQSLGQGLEFLIYFQGNSAPDKSGLPSDRFSAERTGGSVSTLTIQRTQQEDSAVYLCASSLARYTGELFFGEGSRLTVL.

The chain carries TRBV12-3 or TRBV12-4 and TRBJ2-1; D perhaps matches TRBD2 (6 bases). Trimming stripped 1 base from V and 6 bases from J, with 10 bases between. This CDR3 has 14 residues. CDR3: CASSLGGGINEQFF. The CDR3 DNA reads TGTGCCAGCAGTTTAGGGGGAGGAATCAATGAGCAGTTCTTC.

This clonotype was observed at least ten times. This sequence joins TRBV12-3 or TRBV12-4 and TRBJ1-1; D ambiguous. The CDR3 covers 14 residues. Trimming pared 5 bases from V and 4 bases from J, leaving 14 bases between. CDR3 nucleotide sequence: TGTGCCAGCAGTGACTACACCCGGGGCACTGAAGCTTTCTTT. Its translation is CASSDYTRGTEAFF.

In its sample, this clonotype was seen many times. The CDR3 DNA sequence: TGTGCCAGCAGCGTAGACGGCCTCAGGGCTAATGAAAAACTGTTTTTT. Amino acids: CASSVDGLRANEKLFF. The chain is built from TRBV9 and TRBJ1-4; perhaps TRBD1 as D (5 bases). This CDR3 is built from 16 residues. Germline V gene data show CDR1 as SGDLS and CDR2 as YYNGEE. V shed 0 bases and J shed 3 bases, with 12 bases lying between them. The whole variable domain, filled in from reference TRBV9 and TRBJ1-4, reads DSGVTQTPKHLITATGQRVTLRCSPRSGDLSVYWYQQSLDQGLQFLIQYYNGEERAKGNILERFSAQQFPDLHSELNLSSLELGDSALYFCASSVDGLRANEKLFFGSGTQLSVL.

This clonotype has just a few counts. The chain links TRBV4-3 to TRBJ1-4, with 8 positions matching TRBD1. The J segment lost 7 bases and the V segment lost 4 bases, leaving 17 bases of the junction unmatched. This CDR3 spans 18 amino acids. Germline CDR1 is LGHNA and CDR2 is YSLEER. DNA for the CDR3: TGCGCCAGCAGCCCCCAGGGGACAGGCCATTCCATATCTGAAAAACTGTTTTTT. Translated, it gives CASSPQGTGHSISEKLFF.

The chain has TRBV2 and TRBJ2-3, with D perhaps given as TRBD1 or TRBD2 (6 bases each). Trimming took off 4 bases at V and 3 bases at J, with 17 bases between the two ends. CDR3 length equals 16 residues. Germline V gene lookup returns CDR1 SNHLY and CDR2 FYNNEI. The CDR3 DNA is TGTGCCAGCAGTGTAGGACCCGGAGGGGGTACAGATACGCAGTATTTT. Protein sequence: CASSVGPGGGTDTQYF.

This chain connects TRBV20-1 to TRBJ2-3; the D is unclear. There are 13 residues in the CDR3. V was cut by 6 bases and J by 1 base, with 11 bases left in between. Germline CDR1 is DFQATT and CDR2 is SNEGSKA (reference sequence). The CDR3 DNA reads TGCAGTGCCTGGGAATATCGCACAGATACGCAGTATTTT. It codes for CSAWEYRTDTQYF.